The entry that follows covers one T cell receptor beta chain sequence. Unmatched junction bases numbered 6, after V lost 0 bases and J lost 7 bases. The CDR3 runs to 15 residues. Looked up from germline, CDR1 is DFQATT and CDR2 is SNEGSKA (reference sequence). Using unique molecular identifiers, the investigators prepared the TCRbeta library. TCRdb ran MiXCR on the PCR reads and lists one entry per CDR3 protein. This sample has hundreds of thousands of distinct CDR3 sequences, with about an eighth found just once. The sample is drawn from a study of T-cell reconstitution after alpha-beta-depleted transplantation in children.

V usage is TRBV20-1 and J usage is TRBJ2-1; TRBD2 matches 10 bases. The receptor was isolated from a girl under 10 years old with congenital amegakaryocytic thrombocytopenia, due to receive a stem cell transplant. Material: PBMCs, obtained before TCRalphabeta/CD19-depleted stem cell transplant. In DNA, the CDR3 is TGCAGTGCTAGAGACCTAGCGGGAGCCCTGAATGAGCAGTTCTTC. This sequence encodes CSARDLAGALNEQFF.